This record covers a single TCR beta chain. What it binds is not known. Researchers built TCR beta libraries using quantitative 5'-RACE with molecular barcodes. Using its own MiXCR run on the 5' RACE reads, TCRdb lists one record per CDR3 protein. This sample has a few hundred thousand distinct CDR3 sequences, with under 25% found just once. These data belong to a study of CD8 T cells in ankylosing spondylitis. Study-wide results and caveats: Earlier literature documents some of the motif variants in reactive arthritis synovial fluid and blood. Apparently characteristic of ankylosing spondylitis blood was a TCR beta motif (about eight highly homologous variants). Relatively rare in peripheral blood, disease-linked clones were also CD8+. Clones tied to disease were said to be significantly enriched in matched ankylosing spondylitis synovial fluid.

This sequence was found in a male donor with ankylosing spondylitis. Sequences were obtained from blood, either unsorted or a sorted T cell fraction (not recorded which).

The CDR3 nucleotides are TGTGCCAGCAGCTTCCTTCCTACCCCCATTGAGCAGTTCTTC. This translates into CASSFLPTPIEQFF. V gene TRBV5-5 combines with J gene TRBJ2-1; D not resolved. Per the germline V gene, CDR1 is SGHKS and CDR2 is YYEKEE (reference sequence). V was trimmed by 2 bases and J by 9 bases, leaving 15 bases between them. The CDR3 sequence is 14 residues long. The whole variable domain, filled in from reference TRBV5-5 and TRBJ2-1, reads DAGVTQSPTHLIKTRGQQVTLRCSPISGHKSVSWYQQVLGQGPQFIFQYYEKEERGRGNFPDRFSARQFPNYSSELNVNALLLGDSALYLCASSFLPTPIEQFFGPGTRLTVL.